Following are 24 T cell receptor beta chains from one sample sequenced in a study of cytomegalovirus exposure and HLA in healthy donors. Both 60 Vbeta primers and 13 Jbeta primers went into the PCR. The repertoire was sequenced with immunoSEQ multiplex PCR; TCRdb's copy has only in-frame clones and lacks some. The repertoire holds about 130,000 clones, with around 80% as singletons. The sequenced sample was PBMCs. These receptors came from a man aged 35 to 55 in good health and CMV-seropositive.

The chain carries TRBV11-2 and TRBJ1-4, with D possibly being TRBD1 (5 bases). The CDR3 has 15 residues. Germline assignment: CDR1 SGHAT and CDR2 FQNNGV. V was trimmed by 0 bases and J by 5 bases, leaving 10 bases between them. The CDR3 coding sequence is TGTGCCAGCAGCTTAGAAGCTGGGGGGAATGAAAAACTGTTTTTT. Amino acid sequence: CASSLEAGGNEKLFF.

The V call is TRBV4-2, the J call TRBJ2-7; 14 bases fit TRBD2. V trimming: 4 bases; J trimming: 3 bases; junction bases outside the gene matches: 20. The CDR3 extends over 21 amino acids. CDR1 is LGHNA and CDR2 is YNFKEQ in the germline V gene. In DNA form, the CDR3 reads TGTGCCAGCAGCCCTCCCGGCCTCCTGGGACTAGCGGGAGCGAACCACTACGAGCAGTACTTC. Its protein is CASSPPGLLGLAGANHYEQYF.

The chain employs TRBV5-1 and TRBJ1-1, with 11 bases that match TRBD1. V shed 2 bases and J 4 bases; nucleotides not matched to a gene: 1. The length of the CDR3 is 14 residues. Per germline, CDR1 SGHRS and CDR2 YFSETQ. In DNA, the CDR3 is TGCGCCAGCAGCTTTGGGACAGGGGGCACTGAAGCTTTCTTT. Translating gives CASSFGTGGTEAFF.

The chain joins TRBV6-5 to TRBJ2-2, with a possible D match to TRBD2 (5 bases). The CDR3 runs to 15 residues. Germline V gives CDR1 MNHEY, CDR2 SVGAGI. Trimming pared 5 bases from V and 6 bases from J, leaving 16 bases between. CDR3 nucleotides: TGTGCCAGCAGTCCTTATGGCTGGCGGGCCGGGGAGCTGTTTTTT. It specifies CASSPYGWRAGELFF.

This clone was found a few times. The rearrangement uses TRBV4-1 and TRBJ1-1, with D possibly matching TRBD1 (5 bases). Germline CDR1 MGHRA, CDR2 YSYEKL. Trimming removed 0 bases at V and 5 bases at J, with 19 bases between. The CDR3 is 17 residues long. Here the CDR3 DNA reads TGCGCCAGCAGCCAAGATTCCCTTTTGTTGGGGGGGACTGAAGCTTTCTTT. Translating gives CASSQDSLLLGGTEAFF.

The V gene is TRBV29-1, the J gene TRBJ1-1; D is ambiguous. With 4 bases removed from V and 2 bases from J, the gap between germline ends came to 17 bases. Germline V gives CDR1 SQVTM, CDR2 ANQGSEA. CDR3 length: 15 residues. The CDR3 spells CSVVSPPQVNTEAFF. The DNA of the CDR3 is TGCAGCGTTGTAAGCCCCCCCCAGGTCAACACTGAAGCTTTCTTT.

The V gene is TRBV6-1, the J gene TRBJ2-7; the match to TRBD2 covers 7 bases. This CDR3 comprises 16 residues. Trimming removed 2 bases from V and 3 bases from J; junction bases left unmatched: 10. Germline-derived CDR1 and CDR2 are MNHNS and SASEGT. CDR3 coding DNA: TGTGCCAGCAGTGAACGGGCGGGGGTGGAGGGCTACGAGCAGTACTTC. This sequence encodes CASSERAGVEGYEQYF.

The CDR3 DNA follows: TGTGCCAGCAGTGGCCGCCGAGGCAGGGAGCAGTATTTT. Translating gives CASSGRRGREQYF. The chain has TRBV28 and TRBJ2-3, with a tentative D call TRBD1 (5 bases). Germline CDR1 reads MDHEN; CDR2 reads SYDVKM. The germline V and J ends were trimmed by 5 bases and 11 bases, with 17 bases remaining between them. The CDR3 consists of 13 residues.

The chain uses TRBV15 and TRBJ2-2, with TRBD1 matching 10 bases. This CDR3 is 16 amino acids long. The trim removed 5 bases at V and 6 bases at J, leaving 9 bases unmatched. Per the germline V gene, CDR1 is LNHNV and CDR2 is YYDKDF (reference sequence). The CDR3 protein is CATSSLWGQGPGELFF. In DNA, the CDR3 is TGTGCCACCAGCTCGCTTTGGGGACAGGGGCCCGGGGAGCTGTTTTTT.

In nucleotides, the CDR3 is TGTGCCAGTAGTAGCGACAGCTCAGAGACCCAGTACTTC. It is translated as CASSSDSSETQYF. The genes are TRBV19 and TRBJ2-5; tentatively, D is TRBD1 (5 bases). The germline V gene has CDR1 LNHDA and CDR2 SQIVND (reference sequence). V dropped 4 bases and J dropped 4 bases, with 10 bases sitting between them. The CDR3 extends over 13 amino acids.

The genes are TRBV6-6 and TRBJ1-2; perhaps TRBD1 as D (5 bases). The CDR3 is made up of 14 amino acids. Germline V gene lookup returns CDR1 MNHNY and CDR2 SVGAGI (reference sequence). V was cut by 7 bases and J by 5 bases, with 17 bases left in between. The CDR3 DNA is TGTGCCAGCACCGTAGGGAGGGGTCCGTATGGCTACACCTTC. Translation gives CASTVGRGPYGYTF.

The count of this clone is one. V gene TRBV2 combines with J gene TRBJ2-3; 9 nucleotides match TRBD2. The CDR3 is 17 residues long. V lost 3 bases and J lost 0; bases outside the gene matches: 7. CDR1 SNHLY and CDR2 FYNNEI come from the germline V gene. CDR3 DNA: TGTGCCAGCAGTGACGAGGCTAGCGGGGTTAGCACAGATACGCAGTATTTT. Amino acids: CASSDEASGVSTDTQYF.

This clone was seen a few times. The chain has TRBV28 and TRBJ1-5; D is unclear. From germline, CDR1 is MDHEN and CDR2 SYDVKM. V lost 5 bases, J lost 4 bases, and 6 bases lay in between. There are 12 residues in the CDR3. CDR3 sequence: CASSAGNQPQHF. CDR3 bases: TGTGCCAGCAGTGCAGGTAATCAGCCCCAGCATTTT.

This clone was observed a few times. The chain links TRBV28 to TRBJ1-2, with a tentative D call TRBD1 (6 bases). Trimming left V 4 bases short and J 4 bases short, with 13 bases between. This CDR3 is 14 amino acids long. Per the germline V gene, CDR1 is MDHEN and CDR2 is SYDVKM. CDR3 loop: CASSSNQGFYGYTF. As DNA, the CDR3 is TGTGCCAGCAGTTCGAACCAGGGGTTCTATGGCTACACCTTC.

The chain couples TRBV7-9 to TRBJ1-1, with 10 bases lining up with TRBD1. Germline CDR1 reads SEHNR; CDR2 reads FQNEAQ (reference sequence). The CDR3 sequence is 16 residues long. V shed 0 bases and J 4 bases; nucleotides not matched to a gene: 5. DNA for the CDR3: TGTGCCAGCAGCTTAGCGGCCGGGACAGGGGCCACTGAAGCTTTCTTT. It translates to CASSLAAGTGATEAFF. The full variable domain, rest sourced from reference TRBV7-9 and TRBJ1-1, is DTGVSQNPRHKITKRGQNVTFRCDPISEHNRLYWYRQTLGQGPEFLTYFQNEAQLEKSRLLSDRFSAERPKGSFSTLEIQRTEQGDSAMYLCASSLAAGTGATEAFFGQGTRLTVV.

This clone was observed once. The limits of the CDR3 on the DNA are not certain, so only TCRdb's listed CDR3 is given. CDR3 residues: CTSSQEWAWGTSGRSDQETQYF. This chain connects TRBV1 to TRBJ2-5; the DNA was not compared with TRBD2, the D call given in the table. TRBV1 is a documented pseudogene. The CDR3 numbers 22 amino acids, ends counted.

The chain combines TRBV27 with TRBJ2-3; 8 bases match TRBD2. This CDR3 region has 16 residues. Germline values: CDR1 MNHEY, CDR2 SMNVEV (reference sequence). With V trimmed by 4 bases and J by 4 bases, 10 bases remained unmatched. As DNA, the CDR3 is TGTGCCAGCAGTTCCCCCAGCGGGAGTGGGTCAGATACGCAGTATTTT. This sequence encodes CASSSPSGSGSDTQYF.

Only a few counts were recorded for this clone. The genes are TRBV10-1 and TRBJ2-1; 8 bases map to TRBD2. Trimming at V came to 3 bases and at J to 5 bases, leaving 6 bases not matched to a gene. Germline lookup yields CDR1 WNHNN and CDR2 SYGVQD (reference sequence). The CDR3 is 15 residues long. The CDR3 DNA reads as TGCGCCAGCAGTGATGACGGGAGGGCTCACAATGAGCAGTTCTTC. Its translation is CASSDDGRAHNEQFF.

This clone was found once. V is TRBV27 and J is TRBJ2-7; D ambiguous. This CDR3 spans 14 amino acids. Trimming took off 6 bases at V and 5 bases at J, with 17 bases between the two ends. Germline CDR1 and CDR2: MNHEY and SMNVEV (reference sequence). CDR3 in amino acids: CASRLYRQPNEQYF. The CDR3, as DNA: TGTGCCAGCAGACTGTACCGCCAACCTAACGAGCAGTACTTC.

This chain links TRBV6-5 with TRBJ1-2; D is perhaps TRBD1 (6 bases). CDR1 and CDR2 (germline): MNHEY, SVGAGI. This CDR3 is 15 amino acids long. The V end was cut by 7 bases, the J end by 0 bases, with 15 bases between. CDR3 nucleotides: TGTGCCAGCAAGGACGACAGGAGAGCTAACTATGGCTACACCTTC. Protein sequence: CASKDDRRANYGYTF.

CDR3 nucleotide sequence: TGTGCCAGCAGTTTAGCGGCAGAGGGAAGAGAGGAAGCTTTCTTT. Protein sequence: CASSLAAEGREEAFF. The chain couples TRBV28 to TRBJ1-1; D is uncertain. This CDR3 is built from 15 residues. Germline V gene lookup returns CDR1 MDHEN and CDR2 SYDVKM. Trimming stripped 2 bases from V and 8 bases from J, with 18 bases between.

Here the CDR3 reads CASSSFNEQFF. The CDR3 DNA reads TGTGCCAGCAGTTCATTCAATGAGCAGTTCTTC. The rearrangement uses TRBV27 and TRBJ2-1; D remains ambiguous. Trimming removed 4 bases at V and 6 bases at J, with 4 bases between. The CDR3 is 11 amino acids. In germline, CDR1 is MNHEY, CDR2 SMNVEV (reference sequence).

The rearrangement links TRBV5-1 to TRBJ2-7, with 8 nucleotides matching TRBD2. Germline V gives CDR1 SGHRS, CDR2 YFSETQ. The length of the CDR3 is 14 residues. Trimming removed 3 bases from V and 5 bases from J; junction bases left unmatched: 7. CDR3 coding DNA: TGCGCCAGCAGCTCACGGACTAGCCTTGACGAGCAGTACTTC. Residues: CASSSRTSLDEQYF. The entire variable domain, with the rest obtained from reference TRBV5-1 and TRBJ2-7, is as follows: KAGVTQTPRYLIKTRGQQVTLSCSPISGHRSVSWYQQTPGQGLQFLFEYFSETQRNKGNFPGRFSGRQFSNSRSEMNVSTLELGDSALYLCASSSRTSLDEQYFGPGTRLTVT.

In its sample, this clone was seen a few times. CDR3 in amino acids: CASSPQGGNTEAFF. The CDR3 DNA follows: TGTGCCAGCTCACCACAGGGAGGGAACACTGAAGCTTTCTTT. The chain has TRBV18 and TRBJ1-1; D not certain. Trimming cost V 1 base and J 1 base, with 7 bases left between them. This CDR3 is 14 amino acids long. Germline V CDR1 and CDR2: KGHSH, LQKENI.